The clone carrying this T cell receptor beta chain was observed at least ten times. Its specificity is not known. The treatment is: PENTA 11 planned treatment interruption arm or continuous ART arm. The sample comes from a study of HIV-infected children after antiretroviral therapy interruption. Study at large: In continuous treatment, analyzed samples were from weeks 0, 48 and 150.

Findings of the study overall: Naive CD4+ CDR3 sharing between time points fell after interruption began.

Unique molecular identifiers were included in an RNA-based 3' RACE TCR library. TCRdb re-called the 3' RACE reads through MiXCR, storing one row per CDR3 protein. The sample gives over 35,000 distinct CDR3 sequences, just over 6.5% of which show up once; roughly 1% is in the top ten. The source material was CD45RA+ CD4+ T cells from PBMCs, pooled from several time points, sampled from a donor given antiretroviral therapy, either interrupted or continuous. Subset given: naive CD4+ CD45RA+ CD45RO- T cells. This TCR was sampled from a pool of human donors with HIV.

The CDR3 DNA sequence: TGTGCCATCAGTGATCGGGAGACCCAGTACTTC. Translation gives CAISDRETQYF. The chain is built from TRBV10-3 and TRBJ2-5; D gene unclear. The CDR3 length is 11 residues. The V end was cut by 3 bases, the J end by 5 bases, with 4 bases between. Germline values: CDR1 ENHRY, CDR2 SYGVKD.